What follows describes a single T cell receptor (beta chain). The antigen is unknown. Next came a second PCR, run for roughly 6 to 11 cycles, which used a sample-barcoded 5' primer along with a J-beta primer mix. TCRdb processed the 5' RACE reads anew with MiXCR; each CDR3 protein has one entry. The data contain some 640,000 distinct CDR3 sequences, about 30% of them seen just once; the ten biggest clones take up 15% to 18%. The authors isolated at least 6 million PBMCs per sample. The data were obtained in a study of blood T cells in healthy people across ages. Study conclusions and caveats: Naive CD4+ cell counts and diversity both ran higher in long-lived than in aged donors. The CMV status of each donor remained undetermined, and this could have confounded shifts in expanded clonotypes.

The CDR3 loop spans 13 amino acids. Germline CDR1 is DFQATT and CDR2 is SNEGSKA (reference sequence). Trimming removed 5 bases from V and 6 bases from J; junction bases left unmatched: 7. The source of this sequence is a woman aged 80 or over in good health. Sequencing was done on a sample of blood. V usage is TRBV20-1 and J usage is TRBJ1-5; 7 nucleotides align to TRBD1. The CDR3 sequence is CSAGQGEGQPQHF. In nucleotides, the CDR3 is TGCAGTGCTGGTCAGGGGGAGGGTCAGCCCCAGCATTTT.